This T cell receptor beta chain was recovered during a study of cytomegalovirus exposure and HLA in healthy donors. The donors formed part of the approximately 120-subject validation cohort, distinct from the approximately 630-subject first cohort. The CDR3 length is 14 residues. J was trimmed by 5 bases and V by 2 bases; bases with no gene match: 6. Germline assignment: CDR1 GTSNPN and CDR2 SVGIG (reference sequence). Clones were read by immunoSEQ multiplex PCR, and TCRdb kept only the in-frame ones, dropping some. Of about 140,000 clones listed, 90% to 95% are singletons. The clonotype originates from a man between 18 and 29 years old in good health and CMV-seronegative. Sequencing was carried out using PBMCs. The genes are TRBV30 and TRBJ2-3; 8 nucleotides line up with TRBD2. The CDR3 reads CAWSTFSGVDTQYF. The CDR3 DNA reads TGTGCCTGGAGTACCTTTAGCGGGGTAGATACGCAGTATTTT.